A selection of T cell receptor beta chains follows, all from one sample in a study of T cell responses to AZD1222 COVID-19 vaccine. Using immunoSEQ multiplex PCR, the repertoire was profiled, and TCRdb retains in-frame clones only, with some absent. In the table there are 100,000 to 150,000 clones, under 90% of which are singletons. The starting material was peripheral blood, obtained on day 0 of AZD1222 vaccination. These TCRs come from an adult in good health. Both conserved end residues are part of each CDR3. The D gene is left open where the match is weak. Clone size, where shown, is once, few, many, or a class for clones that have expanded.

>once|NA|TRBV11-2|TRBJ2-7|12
TGTGCCAGCAGCTTAGCGGGCTACGAGCAGTACTTC
CASSLAGYEQYF
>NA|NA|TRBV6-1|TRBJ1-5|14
TGTGCCAGCAGTGAAAGTACTAGCAATCAGCCCCAGCATTTT
CASSESTSNQPQHF
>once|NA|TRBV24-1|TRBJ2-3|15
TGTGCCACCAGTGATTTTGGGGGGCAAGCAGATACGCAGTATTTT
CATSDFGGQADTQYF
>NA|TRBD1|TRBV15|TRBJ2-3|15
TGTGCCACCAGCATACAGGGGGCGATGGGTGATACGCAGTATTTT
CATSIQGAMGDTQYF
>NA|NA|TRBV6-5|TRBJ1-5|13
TGTGCCAGCAGTTACGCCGTTAACCAGCCCCAGCATTTT
CASSYAVNQPQHF
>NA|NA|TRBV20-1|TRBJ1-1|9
TGCAGTGCTAGAGGAGAAGCTTTCTTT
CSARGEAFF
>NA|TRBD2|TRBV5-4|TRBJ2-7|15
TGTGCCAGCAGCCTACGGGGAGGGGAAGGATACGAGCAGTACTTC
CASSLRGGEGYEQYF
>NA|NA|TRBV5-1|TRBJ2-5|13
TGCGCCAGCAGCTGGGAGGTTAGCGAGACCCAGTACTTC
CASSWEVSETQYF
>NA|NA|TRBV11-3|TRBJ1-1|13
TGTGCCAGCAGCCAACACCAAAACACTGAAGCTTTCTTT
CASSQHQNTEAFF
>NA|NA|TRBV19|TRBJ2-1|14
TGTGCCAGTAGTATTCGGGGCGGGAACAATGAGCAGTTCTTC
CASSIRGGNNEQFF
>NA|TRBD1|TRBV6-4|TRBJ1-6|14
TGTGCCGGTCCCCGGGACAGGCATAATTCACCCCTCCACTTT
CAGPRDRHNSPLHF
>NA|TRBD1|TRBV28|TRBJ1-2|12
TGTGCCAGTACACAGGGGGCGGGCGGCTACACCTTC
CASTQGAGGYTF
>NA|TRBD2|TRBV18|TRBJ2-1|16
TGTGCCAGCTCACCCCCTAGCGGGGTCACGACAAATGAGCAGTTCTTC
CASSPPSGVTTNEQFF
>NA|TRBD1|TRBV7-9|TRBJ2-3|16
TGTGCCAGCAGCTTAGGTGCGGGACAGGACAGAGATACGCAGTATTTT
CASSLGAGQDRDTQYF
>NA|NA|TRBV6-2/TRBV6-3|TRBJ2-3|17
TGTGCCAGCAGTTACCCTTCCACCCGCCCCTGGGGCGTAGAGCAGTATTTT
CASSYPSTRPWGVEQYF
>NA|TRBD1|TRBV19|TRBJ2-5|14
TGTGCCAGTAGTCCCGAGACAGGGGATGAGACCCAGTACTTC
CASSPETGDETQYF
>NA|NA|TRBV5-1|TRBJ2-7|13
TGCGCCAGCAGCCAGGGTATAAGGGACGAGCAGTACTTC
CASSQGIRDEQYF
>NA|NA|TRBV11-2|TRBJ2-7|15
TGTGCCAGCAGCTTAGCCCCGGGCACAACCTACGAGCAGTACTTC
CASSLAPGTTYEQYF
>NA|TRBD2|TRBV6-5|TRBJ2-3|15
TGTGCCAGCAGTAGACTAGCGGGGGGTACAGATACGCAGTATTTT
CASSRLAGGTDTQYF
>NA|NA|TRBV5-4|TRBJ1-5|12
TGTGCCAGCAGCTTTTCGGGTCAGCCCCAGCATTTT
CASSFSGQPQHF
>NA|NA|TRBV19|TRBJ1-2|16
TGTGCCAGTAGCCCAGACCCCCGGGCGCCCCTGAGGGGCTACACCTTC
CASSPDPRAPLRGYTF
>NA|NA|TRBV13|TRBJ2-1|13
TGTGCCAGCAAAGAAAATTCCTACAATGAGCAGTTCTTC
CASKENSYNEQFF
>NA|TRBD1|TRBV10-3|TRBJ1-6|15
TGTGCCATCAAAGAGGGGGCGGACAGAAGTTCACCCCTCCACTTT
CAIKEGADRSSPLHF
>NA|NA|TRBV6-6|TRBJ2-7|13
TGTGCCAGCAGTTATCTCAGCTCCTACGAGCAGTACTTC
CASSYLSSYEQYF
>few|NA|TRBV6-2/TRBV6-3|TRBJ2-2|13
TGTGCCAGCAGCGGCCCCACAGGGAGGGAGCTGTTTTTT
CASSGPTGRELFF
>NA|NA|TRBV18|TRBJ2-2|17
TGTGCCAGCTCACCACTCTTTTCGGGGTCGGGCACCGGGGAGCTGTTTTTT
CASSPLFSGSGTGELFF
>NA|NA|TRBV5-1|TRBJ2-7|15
TGCGCCAGCAGCCTCGGCCCGGGGTCCTACGACGAGCAGTACTTC
CASSLGPGSYDEQYF
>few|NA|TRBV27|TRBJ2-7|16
TGTGCCAGCAGTCCGCTCGACCCAATGGTAACCTACGAGCAGTACTTC
CASSPLDPMVTYEQYF
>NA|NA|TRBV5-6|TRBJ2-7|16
TGTGCCAGCAGCTTGGCTGGGACCCTGGGCTCCTACGAGCAGTACTTC
CASSLAGTLGSYEQYF
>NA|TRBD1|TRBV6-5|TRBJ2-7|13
TGTGCCACCAGGGACAGCAGCTCCTACGAGCAGTACTTC
CATRDSSSYEQYF
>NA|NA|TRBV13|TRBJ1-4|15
TGTGCCAGCAGCTTAGGGGGCAGGGATGTAGAAAAACTGTTTTTT
CASSLGGRDVEKLFF
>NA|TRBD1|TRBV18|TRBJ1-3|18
TGTGCCAGCTCACATGGCTTTATCGGGACAGTCTCTGGAAACACCATATATTTT
CASSHGFIGTVSGNTIYF
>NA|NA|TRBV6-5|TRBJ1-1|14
TGTGCCAGCAATTTCGACAGACAGAACACTGAAGCTTTCTTT
CASNFDRQNTEAFF
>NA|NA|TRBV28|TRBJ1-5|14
TGTGCCAGCAGTTTTCCAGGGACGGGACAGCCCCAGCATTTT
CASSFPGTGQPQHF
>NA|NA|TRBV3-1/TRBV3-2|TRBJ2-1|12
TGTGCCAGCAGCCTTCCCAGGGAGGCGCAGTTCTTC
CASSLPREAQFF
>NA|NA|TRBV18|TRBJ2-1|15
TGTGCCAGCTCACCGGGGCGGGTGACGCTCGATGAGCAGTTCTTC
CASSPGRVTLDEQFF
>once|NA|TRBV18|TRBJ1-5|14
TGTGCCAGCTCTCGAGGTTTGAGCAATCAGCCCCAGCATTTT
CASSRGLSNQPQHF
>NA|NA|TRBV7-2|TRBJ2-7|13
TGTGCCAGCAGCTCCTCGGACGCCTACGAGCAGTACTTC
CASSSSDAYEQYF
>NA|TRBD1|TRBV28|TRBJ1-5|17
TGTGCCAGCAGAAACCGGGACAGGGGGTATAGCAATCAGCCCCAGCATTTT
CASRNRDRGYSNQPQHF
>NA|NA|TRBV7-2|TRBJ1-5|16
TGTGCCAGCAGCTTTTCCACCGGGACACCTAATCAGCCCCAGCATTTT
CASSFSTGTPNQPQHF
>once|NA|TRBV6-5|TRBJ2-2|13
TGTGCCAGCAGTTCAAGGAACACCGGGGAGCTGTTTTTT
CASSSRNTGELFF
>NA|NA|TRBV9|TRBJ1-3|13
TGTGCCAGCAGCGGACGGCCTGGAAACACCATATATTTT
CASSGRPGNTIYF
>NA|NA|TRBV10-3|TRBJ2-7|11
TGTGCCATCAAGGGTCTTGACGAGCAGTACTTC
CAIKGLDEQYF
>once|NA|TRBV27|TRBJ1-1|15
TGTGCCAGCAGTTTAAGGGGACCCGTGGGGTCTGAAGCTTTCTTT
CASSLRGPVGSEAFF
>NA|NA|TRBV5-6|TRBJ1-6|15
TGTGCCAGCAGCCAATGGGGGGGGTTGATTTCACCCCTCCACTTT
CASSQWGGLISPLHF
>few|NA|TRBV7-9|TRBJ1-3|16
TGTGCCAGCAGCTCACAACGCGTCTCATCTGGAAACACCATATATTTT
CASSSQRVSSGNTIYF
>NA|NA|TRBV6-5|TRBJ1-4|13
TGTGCCAGCAGTAGCCGGGACAATGAAAAACTGTTTTTT
CASSSRDNEKLFF
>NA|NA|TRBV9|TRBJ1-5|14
TGTGCCAGCAGCGTAGGTTCGGGCAATCAGCCCCAGCATTTT
CASSVGSGNQPQHF
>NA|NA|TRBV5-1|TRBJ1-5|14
TGCGCCAGCAGCTTCGGGGACCCGAATCAGCCCCAGCATTTT
CASSFGDPNQPQHF
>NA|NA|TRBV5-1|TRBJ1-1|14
TGCGCCAGCAGCTTGGCCACACAAGCCACTGAAGCTTTCTTT
CASSLATQATEAFF
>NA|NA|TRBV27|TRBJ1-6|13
TGTGCCAGCAGTTTCGGGTGGACCTCACCCCTCCACTTT
CASSFGWTSPLHF
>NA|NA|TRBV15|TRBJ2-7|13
TGTGCCACCAGCAGAGGCCGGACTTACGAGCAGTACTTC
CATSRGRTYEQYF